This T cell receptor (beta chain) appears in the sequencing data of a study of shared clonotypes between healthy human individuals. Sequenced by immunoSEQ multiplex PCR; TCRdb stores in-frame clones only, minus some. This table has about 770,000 clones, just under 75% appearing once. All donors qualified as healthy HIV-negative adults and had experienced no recent acute infections or vaccinations. CDR3 size: 15 residues. The germline V and J ends were trimmed by 5 bases and 4 bases, with 12 bases remaining between them. From germline, CDR1 is MDHEN and CDR2 SYDVKM. The sample holds one count of this clone. The sample contains more than one DNA sequence encoding this CDR3.

The sample comprised memory CD4+ T cells sorted from blood. Subset: CD45RA-negative fraction. V usage is TRBV28 and J usage is TRBJ2-6; TRBD1 is a possible D gene (6 bases). The clonotype comes from a woman in her thirties in good health. The CDR3 is CASSPPGAGANVLTF. As DNA, the CDR3 is TGTGCCAGCAGTCCCCCAGGGGCCGGGGCCAACGTCCTGACTTTC.